This T cell receptor (beta chain) was observed in a study of T-cell reconstitution after alpha-beta-depleted transplantation in children. Study observations and caveats: Alpha-beta T cells present about two months after transplant were reported to originate from several hundred expanded graft clones. The high TCRbeta diversity at day 60 in some patients came from surviving recipient T cells and thymic progenitors. A year had passed since transplant, and T-cell counts and diversity by then came mostly from newly produced T cells.

Per germline, CDR1 KGHSH and CDR2 LQKENI. The length of the CDR3 is 13 residues. Trimming removed 3 bases from V and 5 bases from J, with 10 bases in between. During its preparation, the TCRbeta library received unique molecular identifiers. MiXCR, run by TCRdb on the PCR reads, gives a single entry per CDR3 protein. The data show some 180,000 distinct CDR3 sequences, approximately 6.9% seen once. This clonotype came up many times. Its antigen is still unknown. The chain employs TRBV18 and TRBJ2-5; unclear D gene. The source is a boy younger than 10 with acute lymphoblastic leukemia, due to receive a stem cell transplant. Sample: PBMCs, taken before TCRalphabeta/CD19-depleted stem cell transplant. This chain's CDR3 is CASSPAGLETQYF. DNA of the CDR3: TGTGCCAGCTCACCTGCAGGTTTGGAGACCCAGTACTTC.